The 21 T cell receptor beta chains presented below share a single source sample, sequenced in a study of early T cells in non-severe SARS-CoV-2 infection. TCRdb re-analysed the 5' RACE reads in MiXCR, keeping a single row per CDR3 protein. The table shows some 89,000 distinct CDR3 sequences, with about 10% occurring only once. This specimen was whole blood, taken at baseline. The source is an adult who was a healthcare worker with PCR-confirmed SARS-CoV-2 infection or an uninfected control (not recorded which).

This clonotype occurred many times. CDR3 in amino acids: CSVAGQGDEQFF. The CDR3, as DNA: TGCAGCGTTGCCGGACAGGGCGATGAGCAGTTCTTC. The chain joins TRBV29-1 to TRBJ2-1; 8 bases line up with TRBD1. The CDR3 extends over 12 amino acids. CDR1 SQVTM and CDR2 ANQGSEA come from the germline V gene. Trimming took 4 bases from V and 8 from J; bases not matched to a gene: 4.

There are a few counts of this clonotype. The rearrangement uses TRBV29-1 and TRBJ1-1; a possible D gene is TRBD1 (5 bases). The V end lost 7 bases, the J end lost 3 bases, and 18 bases lay between the germline ends. CDR1 is SQVTM and CDR2 is ANQGSEA in the germline V gene. This CDR3 region has 14 residues. In DNA, the CDR3 is TGCAGCGCCGGACAAGGCCGTCGGGACACTGAAGCTTTCTTT. This translates into CSAGQGRRDTEAFF.

Points on this clonotype: Its ends do not fully match the called genes, so a read error is possible. The rearrangement links TRBV19 to TRBJ2-6, with 11 bases fitting TRBD2. Germline CDR1 reads LNHDA; CDR2 reads SQIVND (reference sequence). The CDR3 totals 19 residues. The CDR3: CASSPGLAGGLAGANVLAF. The DNA of the CDR3 is TGTGCCAGTAGTCCTGGACTAGCGGGCGGGCTAGCTGGGGCCAACGTCCTGGCTTTC.

This clonotype turned up a few times. The V and J genes are TRBV2 and TRBJ2-3, with 9 nucleotides matching TRBD2. V was pared by 1 base and J by 5 bases, with 10 bases of the junction left unmatched. The CDR3 has 17 residues. Germline CDR1 reads SNHLY; CDR2 reads FYNNEI. For the CDR3, the DNA is TGTGCCAGCAGTGAAGTCCCGGCGGGAGGGCCAAAAGATACGCAGTATTTT. This codes for CASSEVPAGGPKDTQYF. The variable domain in full, with the rest retrieved from reference TRBV2 and TRBJ2-3, is EPEVTQTPSHQVTQMGQEVILRCVPISNHLYFYWYRQILGQKVEFLVSFYNNEISEKSEIFDDQFSVERPDGSNFTLKIRSTKLEDSAMYFCASSEVPAGGPKDTQYFGPGTRLTVL.

The table lists this clonotype with a few counts. The chain links TRBV5-4 to TRBJ1-2; D is possibly TRBD1 (6 bases). Germline assignment: CDR1 SGHNT and CDR2 YYREEE (reference sequence). V was clipped by 1 base and J by 5 bases, with 9 bases between them. The CDR3 covers 13 residues. The CDR3 DNA reads as TGTGCCAGCAGCTTGCAGGGGACGTATGGCTACACCTTC. Amino acids: CASSLQGTYGYTF.

This clonotype was recorded a few times. V and J are TRBV11-2 and TRBJ1-5, with D perhaps TRBD1 (6 bases). The CDR3 is made up of 14 amino acids. The ends were cut back, 1 base at V and 9 bases at J, with 13 bases in the middle. From germline, CDR1 is SGHAT and CDR2 FQNNGV. CDR3 bases: TGTGCCAGCAGCTTAGGGCAGGGGAATGTGCCCCAGCATTTT. Residues: CASSLGQGNVPQHF.

This clonotype was picked up many times. V and J are TRBV5-1 and TRBJ1-6; maybe TRBD1 (6 bases). The length of the CDR3 is 14 residues. Germline lookup yields CDR1 SGHRS and CDR2 YFSETQ. V was shortened by 0 bases and J by 9 bases, with 10 bases between the two germline ends. The chain's CDR3 is CASSLGQERSPLHF. CDR3 DNA sequence: TGCGCCAGCAGCTTGGGACAGGAGCGTTCACCCCTCCACTTT.

The chain is built from TRBV19 and TRBJ2-2; the match to TRBD2 covers 8 bases. Germline trimming cut 3 bases from V and 5 bases from J; bases unmatched to any gene: 11. The CDR3 runs to 17 residues. Germline values: CDR1 LNHDA, CDR2 SQIVND (reference sequence). CDR3 sequence reads: CASSITAAGGGTGELFF. For the CDR3, the DNA is TGTGCCAGTAGTATTACTGCCGCGGGAGGAGGAACCGGGGAGCTGTTTTTT.

This clonotype showed up just a few times. The rearrangement joins TRBV4-3 to TRBJ2-7; TRBD1 matches at 8 bases. This CDR3 contains 16 residues. V gave up 1 base and J gave up 0 bases; unmatched junction bases: 5. Germline lookup yields CDR1 LGHNA and CDR2 YSLEER. The CDR3 bases are TGCGCCAGCAGCCAAGGGGGGGACAGGTCCTCCTACGAGCAGTACTTC. This encodes CASSQGGDRSSYEQYF.

This sequence joins TRBV20-1 and TRBJ1-1; 8 bases match TRBD1. This CDR3 contains 14 residues. Trimming took 4 bases from V and 3 from J; bases not matched to a gene: 7. Germline CDR1 is DFQATT and CDR2 is SNEGSKA (reference sequence). The DNA of the CDR3 is TGCAGTGCTACATCGGACAGGGATGACACTGAAGCTTTCTTT. Its protein product is CSATSDRDDTEAFF.

The rearrangement uses TRBV11-3 and TRBJ2-1; D is undetermined. The germline gives CDR1 SGHNT, CDR2 YENEEA. The CDR3 has 14 residues. The V and J ends lost 3 bases and 5 bases respectively, with 11 bases between them. The CDR3 here is CASSFEGAHNEQFF. The CDR3 DNA sequence: TGTGCCAGCAGCTTTGAAGGTGCCCACAATGAGCAGTTCTTC.

This clonotype was counted a few times. The V gene is TRBV20-1, the J gene TRBJ2-5; D is perhaps TRBD2 (6 bases). Per germline, CDR1 DFQATT and CDR2 SNEGSKA (reference sequence). Deletions cut 3 bases from V and 0 bases from J, with 23 bases between. The CDR3 is made up of 18 amino acids. Written as DNA, the CDR3 is TGCAGTGCTAGTCCCCCCGGGGGTGAATCAACCTACCAAGAGACCCAGTACTTC. Its protein product is CSASPPGGESTYQETQYF.

The chain couples TRBV20-1 to TRBJ2-1, with unresolved D. This CDR3 spans 14 amino acids. V lost 2 bases to trimming and J lost 4 bases, with 12 bases between them. CDR1 and CDR2 from the germline V gene are DFQATT and SNEGSKA (reference sequence). The CDR3 sequence: CSARFPLNYNEQFF. The CDR3 DNA follows: TGCAGTGCTAGATTCCCATTGAATTACAATGAGCAGTTCTTC.

This clonotype was counted ten times or more. V usage is TRBV5-4 and J usage is TRBJ2-3; 11 nucleotides agree with TRBD2. The CDR3 runs to 17 residues. Germline CDR1 and CDR2: SGHNT and YYREEE (reference sequence). J lost 3 bases, V lost 4 bases, and 10 bases had no gene match. CDR3 sequence: CASSRGLAGRETDTQYF. The CDR3 region has the DNA TGTGCCAGCAGCCGAGGACTAGCGGGCAGAGAAACAGATACGCAGTATTTT.

This clonotype was found a few times. The genes are TRBV6-2 or TRBV6-3 and TRBJ2-5, with no clear D. The CDR3 has 14 residues. Trimming cost V 7 bases and J 1 base, with 13 bases left between them. Looked up from germline, CDR1 is MNHEY and CDR2 is SVGEGT. The CDR3 region is CASTVKRTQETQYF. In DNA, the CDR3 is TGTGCCAGCACGGTTAAGCGTACCCAAGAGACCCAGTACTTC.

This sequence joins TRBV29-1 and TRBJ1-5, with unresolved D. Germline assignment: CDR1 SQVTM and CDR2 ANQGSEA. V gave up 3 bases and J gave up 5 bases, with 11 bases separating them. This CDR3 has 13 residues. CDR3 loop: CSVELGPDQPQHF. The DNA of the CDR3 is TGCAGCGTTGAGTTAGGGCCGGATCAGCCCCAGCATTTT. Looking up the rest from reference TRBV29-1 and TRBJ1-5 gives the full variable domain: SAVISQKPSRDICQRGTSLTIQCQVDSQVTMMFWYRQQPGQSLTLIATANQGSEATYESGFVIDKFPISRPNLTFSTLTVSNMSPEDSSIYLCSVELGPDQPQHFGDGTRLSIL.

This clonotype was detected ten times or more. J is TRBJ2-2 and V is TRBV3-1, with 8 bases identical to TRBD1. Unmatched junction bases numbered 14, after V lost 0 bases and J lost 11 bases. The CDR3 is made up of 17 amino acids. Germline CDR1 reads LGHDT; CDR2 reads YNNKEL (reference sequence). CDR3 protein: CASSQDLPGQAPEELFF. Here the CDR3 DNA reads TGTGCCAGCAGCCAAGATCTGCCGGGACAGGCTCCCGAAGAGCTGTTTTTT.

This clonotype appeared many times. The chain carries TRBV29-1 and TRBJ2-5; 7 nucleotides agree with TRBD2. Losses at the gene ends were 7 bases for V and 1 base for J; bases not matched to a gene: 6. CDR1 SQVTM and CDR2 ANQGSEA come from the germline V gene. CDR3 length: 13 amino acids. In DNA, the CDR3 is TGCAGCGGGGAGGGACTAATCCAAGAGACCCAGTACTTC. As protein: CSGEGLIQETQYF. Drawing the rest from reference TRBV29-1 and TRBJ2-5, the complete variable domain is SAVISQKPSRDICQRGTSLTIQCQVDSQVTMMFWYRQQPGQSLTLIATANQGSEATYESGFVIDKFPISRPNLTFSTLTVSNMSPEDSSIYLCSGEGLIQETQYFGPGTRLLVL.

The J gene is TRBJ2-1, the V gene TRBV20-1; D might be TRBD1 (6 bases). CDR3 length: 10 amino acids. Germline CDR1 reads DFQATT; CDR2 reads SNEGSKA (reference sequence). In DNA, the CDR3 is TGCACGATACTCCACAGGGTGCAGTTCTTC. It specifies CTILHRVQFF.

The table lists this clonotype with a few counts. This chain links TRBV15 with TRBJ1-4, with no clear D. Germline lookup yields CDR1 LNHNV and CDR2 YYDKDF (reference sequence). The V end was cut by 3 bases, the J end by 5 bases, with 10 bases between. This CDR3 is built from 14 residues. CDR3: CATSSLGRNEKLFF. In DNA form, the CDR3 reads TGTGCCACCAGCAGCCTCGGGCGGAATGAAAAACTGTTTTTT. The whole variable domain, filled in from reference TRBV15 and TRBJ1-4, reads DAMVIQNPRYQVTQFGKPVTLSCSQTLNHNVMYWYQQKSSQAPKLLFHYYDKDFNNEADTPDNFQSRRPNTSFCFLDIRSPGLGDTAMYLCATSSLGRNEKLFFGSGTQLSVL.

This rearrangement joins TRBV25-1 to TRBJ2-7; the D is unclear. The V gene's germline CDR1 is MGHDK and CDR2 SYGVNS. V was shortened by 7 bases and J by 3 bases, with 10 bases between the two germline ends. The CDR3 has 12 residues. CDR3 residues: CASNNEFYEQYF. The CDR3 DNA is TGTGCCAGCAACAATGAGTTCTACGAGCAGTACTTC.